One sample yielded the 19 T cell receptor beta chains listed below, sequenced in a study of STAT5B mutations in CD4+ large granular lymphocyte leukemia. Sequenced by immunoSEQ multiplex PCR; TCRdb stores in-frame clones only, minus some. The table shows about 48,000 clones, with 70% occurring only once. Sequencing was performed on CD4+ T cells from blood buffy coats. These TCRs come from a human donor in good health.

The CDR3 DNA reads as TGCGCCAGCAGCACAGGAATGAACACTGAAGCTTTCTTT. The encoded protein is CASSTGMNTEAFF. The chain uses TRBV5-1 and TRBJ1-1, with a tentative D call TRBD1 (5 bases). V dropped 4 bases and J dropped 0 bases, with 7 bases sitting between them. The CDR3 is 13 amino acids. From germline, CDR1 is SGHRS and CDR2 YFSETQ.

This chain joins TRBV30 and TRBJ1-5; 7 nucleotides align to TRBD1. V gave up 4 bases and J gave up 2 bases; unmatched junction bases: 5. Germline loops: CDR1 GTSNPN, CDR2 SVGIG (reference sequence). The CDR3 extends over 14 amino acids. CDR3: CAWTGGNGNQPQHF. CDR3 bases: TGTGCCTGGACAGGGGGGAACGGCAATCAGCCCCAGCATTTT.

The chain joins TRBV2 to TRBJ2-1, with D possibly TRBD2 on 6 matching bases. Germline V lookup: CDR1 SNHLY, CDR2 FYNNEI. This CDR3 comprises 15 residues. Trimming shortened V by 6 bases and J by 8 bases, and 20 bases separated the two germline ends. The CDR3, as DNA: TGTGCCAGCAGGGTTGGGCTGCGGGACGGGGATGAGCAGTTCTTC. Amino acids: CASRVGLRDGDEQFF.

CDR3 sequence: CASSPTGISQPQHF. The CDR3, as DNA: TGTGCCAGTAGCCCGACAGGGATCAGCCAGCCCCAGCATTTT. The V and J genes are TRBV19 and TRBJ1-5, with 7 bases matching TRBD1. The germline V gene has CDR1 LNHDA and CDR2 SQIVND (reference sequence). This CDR3 region has 14 residues. The V and J ends lost 6 bases and 7 bases, in that order; junction bases with no gene match: 9.

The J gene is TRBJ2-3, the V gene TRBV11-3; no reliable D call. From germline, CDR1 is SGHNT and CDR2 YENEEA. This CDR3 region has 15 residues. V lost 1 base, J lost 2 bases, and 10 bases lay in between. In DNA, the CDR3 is TGTGCCAGCAGCTTAGGTCTCAGCCCCACAGATACGCAGTATTTT. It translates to CASSLGLSPTDTQYF.

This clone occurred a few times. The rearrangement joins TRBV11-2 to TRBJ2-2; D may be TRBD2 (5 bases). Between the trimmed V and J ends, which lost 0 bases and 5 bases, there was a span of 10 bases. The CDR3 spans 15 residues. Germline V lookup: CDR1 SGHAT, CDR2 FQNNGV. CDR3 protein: CASSLESRGTGELFF. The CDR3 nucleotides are TGTGCCAGCAGCTTAGAGAGCAGAGGGACCGGGGAGCTGTTTTTT.

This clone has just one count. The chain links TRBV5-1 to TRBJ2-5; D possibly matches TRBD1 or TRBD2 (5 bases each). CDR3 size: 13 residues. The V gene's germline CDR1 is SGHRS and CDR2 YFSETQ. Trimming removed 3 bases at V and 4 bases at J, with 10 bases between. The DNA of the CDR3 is TGCGCCAGCAGCTGGGGGACCCCAGAGACCCAGTACTTC. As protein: CASSWGTPETQYF.

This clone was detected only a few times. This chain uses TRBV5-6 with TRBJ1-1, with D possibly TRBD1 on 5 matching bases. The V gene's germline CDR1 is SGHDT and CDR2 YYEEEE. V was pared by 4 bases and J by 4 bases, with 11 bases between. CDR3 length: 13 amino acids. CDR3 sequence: CASSQRGLTEAFF. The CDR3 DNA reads TGTGCCAGCAGCCAGAGGGGCCTCACTGAAGCTTTCTTT.

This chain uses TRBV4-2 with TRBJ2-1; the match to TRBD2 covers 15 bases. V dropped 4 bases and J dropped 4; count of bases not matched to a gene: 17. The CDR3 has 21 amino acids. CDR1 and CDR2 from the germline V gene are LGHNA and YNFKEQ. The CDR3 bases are TGTGCCAGCAGCCCTGCCTTCCTAACGGGACTAGCGGGGGGATCATACAATGAGCAGTTCTTC. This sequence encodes CASSPAFLTGLAGGSYNEQFF.

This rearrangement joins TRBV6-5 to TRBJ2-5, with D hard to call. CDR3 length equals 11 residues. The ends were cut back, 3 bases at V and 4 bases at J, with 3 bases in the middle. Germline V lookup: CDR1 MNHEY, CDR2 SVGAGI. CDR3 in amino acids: CASSYGETQYF. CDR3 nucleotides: TGTGCCAGCAGTTATGGAGAGACCCAGTACTTC.

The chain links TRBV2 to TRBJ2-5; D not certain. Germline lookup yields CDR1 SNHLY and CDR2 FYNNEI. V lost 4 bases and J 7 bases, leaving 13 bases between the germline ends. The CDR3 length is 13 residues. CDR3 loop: CASSAVQVGTQYF. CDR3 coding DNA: TGTGCCAGCAGTGCAGTACAAGTTGGGACCCAGTACTTC.

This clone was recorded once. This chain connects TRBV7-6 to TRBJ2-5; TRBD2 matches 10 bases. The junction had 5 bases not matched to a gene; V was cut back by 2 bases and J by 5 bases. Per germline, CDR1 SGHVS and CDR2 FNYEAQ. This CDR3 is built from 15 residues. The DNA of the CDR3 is TGTGCCAGCAGCTTACTAGCGGGAGAGTGGGAGACCCAGTACTTC. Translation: CASSLLAGEWETQYF.

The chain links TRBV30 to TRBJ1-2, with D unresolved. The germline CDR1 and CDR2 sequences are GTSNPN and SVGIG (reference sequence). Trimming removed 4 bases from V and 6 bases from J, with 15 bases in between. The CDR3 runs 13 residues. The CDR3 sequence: CAWTAGEVNGYTF. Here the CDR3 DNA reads TGTGCCTGGACGGCCGGGGAGGTCAATGGCTACACCTTC. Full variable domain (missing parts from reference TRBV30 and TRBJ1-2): SQTIHQWPATLVQPVGSPLSLECTVEGTSNPNLYWYRQAAGRGLQLLFYSVGIGQISSEVPQNLSASRPQDRQFILSSKKLLLSDSGFYLCAWTAGEVNGYTFGSGTRLTVV.

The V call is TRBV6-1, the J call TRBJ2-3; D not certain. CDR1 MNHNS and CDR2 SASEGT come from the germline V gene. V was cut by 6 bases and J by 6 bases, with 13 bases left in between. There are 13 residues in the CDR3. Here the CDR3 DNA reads TGTGCCAGCAGATTGGCCTTGGGGGATACGCAGTATTTT. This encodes CASRLALGDTQYF.

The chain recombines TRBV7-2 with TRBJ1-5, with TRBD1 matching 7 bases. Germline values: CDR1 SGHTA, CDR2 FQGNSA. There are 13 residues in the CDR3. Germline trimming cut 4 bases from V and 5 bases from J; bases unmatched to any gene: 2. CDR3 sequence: CASSSQGDQPQHF. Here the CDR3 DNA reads TGTGCCAGCAGCTCGCAGGGGGATCAGCCCCAGCATTTT.

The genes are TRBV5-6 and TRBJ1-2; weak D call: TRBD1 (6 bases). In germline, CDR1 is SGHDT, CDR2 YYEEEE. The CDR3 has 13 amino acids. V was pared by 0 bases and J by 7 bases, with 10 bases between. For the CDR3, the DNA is TGTGCCAGCAGCTTGGAGGCCAGGGGTGGCTACACCTTC. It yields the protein CASSLEARGGYTF.

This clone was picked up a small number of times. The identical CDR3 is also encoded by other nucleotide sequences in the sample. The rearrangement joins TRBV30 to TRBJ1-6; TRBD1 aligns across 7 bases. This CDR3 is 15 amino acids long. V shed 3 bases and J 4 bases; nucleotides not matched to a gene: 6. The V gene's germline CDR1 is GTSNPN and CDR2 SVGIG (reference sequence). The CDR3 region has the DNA TGTGCCTGGAGAGACCGGGACAGATATAATTCACCCCTCCACTTT. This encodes CAWRDRDRYNSPLHF.

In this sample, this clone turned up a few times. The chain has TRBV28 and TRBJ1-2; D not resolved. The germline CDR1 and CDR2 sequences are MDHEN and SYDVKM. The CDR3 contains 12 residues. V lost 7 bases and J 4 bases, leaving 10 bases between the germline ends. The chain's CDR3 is CASNQETYGYTF. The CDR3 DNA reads TGTGCCAGCAACCAGGAGACCTATGGCTACACCTTC.

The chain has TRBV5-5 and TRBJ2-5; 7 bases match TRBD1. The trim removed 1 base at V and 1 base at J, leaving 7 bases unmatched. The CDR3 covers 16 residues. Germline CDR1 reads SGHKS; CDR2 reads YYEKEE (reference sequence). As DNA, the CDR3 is TGTGCCAGCAGCTTGCGGGCAGGGACAGTCCAAGAGACCCAGTACTTC. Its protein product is CASSLRAGTVQETQYF.